This TCR beta chain was documented in a study of T cells in Graves' hyperthyroidism and ophthalmopathy. Whole-study findings and limits: Blood held most thyroid clonotypes expanded above 0.001 frequency.

Clinicians diagnosed patients from clinical symptoms, serum thyroxine and TRAb, thyroid ultrasound and orbital computed tomography. This clonotype turned up a few times. What it binds is not known. TCR beta CDR3 region amplification was performed from RNA transcripts. HTBI primers were the set used in a first-round RT-PCR of the TCR CDR3. TCRdb reanalysed the multiplex PCR reads using MiXCR and keeps one entry per CDR3 protein. Of about 530,000 distinct CDR3 sequences in the sample, 15% to 20% were seen once. Source material: blood. This clonotype was obtained from a woman younger than 35 with Graves' ophthalmopathy.

The chain's CDR3 is CATAAGTGLGYTF. The CDR3 DNA reads TGTGCCACCGCGGCAGGGACAGGGTTGGGCTACACCTTC. The V call is TRBV19, the J call TRBJ1-2; 9 positions agree with TRBD1. This CDR3 has 13 amino acids. Germline lookup yields CDR1 LNHDA and CDR2 SQIVND (reference sequence). The trim removed 10 bases at V and 8 bases at J, leaving 11 bases unmatched.